A selection of T cell receptor beta chains follows, all from one sample in a study of cytomegalovirus exposure and HLA in healthy donors. Sequencing used immunoSEQ multiplex PCR; TCRdb keeps in-frame clones, though not all of them. The sample lists 250,000 or so clones, about 90% occurring once. Sequencing input: PBMCs. These receptors were taken from a girl aged 2-10 years in good health and CMV-seronegative. CDR3s include the opening cysteine and the closing phenylalanine or tryptophan. Clone sizes are given selectively: once, few, many, or a class where the clone is expanded.

abundance	j_gene	v_gene	CDR3aa
NA	TRBJ1-2	TRBV10-3	CATRPGQGASLQYGGYTF
NA	TRBJ1-4	TRBV18	CASSPMAGRRINEKLFF
NA	TRBJ2-5	TRBV6-6	CASSLTGSWETQYF
NA	TRBJ1-1	TRBV2	CASSLGTGVEAFF
once	TRBJ1-1	TRBV7-9	CASSPRGEAFF
NA	TRBJ1-6	TRBV7-6	CASSLTGGYNSPLHF
NA	TRBJ2-3	TRBV10-1	CASYQGGATDTQYF
NA	TRBJ2-7	TRBV28	CASRRRAGTGNSYEQYF
NA	TRBJ2-7	TRBV6-5	CASSYSSGRWYEQYF
NA	TRBJ2-2	TRBV30	CAWSVRNTGELFF
NA	TRBJ2-1	TRBV25-1	CASSEDGRGEQFF
NA	TRBJ2-5	TRBV11-2	CASSLEYGETQYF
NA	TRBJ1-4	TRBV27	CASSLYRGQGPNEKLFF
NA	TRBJ2-3	TRBV30	CAWVPGLAGGTDTQYF
NA	TRBJ1-5	TRBV21-1	CASSFRGVGNQPQHF
NA	TRBJ1-5	TRBV9	CASSVGQNSNQPQHF
NA	TRBJ2-7	TRBV7-2	CASSLQQVYEQYF
NA	TRBJ2-5	TRBV7-6	CASSLAQGTFGETQYF
NA	TRBJ2-7	TRBV28	CASSLGGVDYEQYF
NA	TRBJ2-3	TRBV27	CASSSQGGASADTQYF
NA	TRBJ1-2	TRBV15	CATSRESAAGGHQNYGYTF
NA	TRBJ1-1	TRBV7-9	CASSSQGAGNTEAFF
few	TRBJ2-1	TRBV25-1	CASSEVTGSNEQFF
NA	TRBJ1-2	TRBV30	CAWSVVQGGGYTF
NA	TRBJ2-1	TRBV2	CASSPQGRWVEQFF
NA	TRBJ1-4	TRBV30	CAWNRDEKLFF
NA	TRBJ2-7	TRBV18	CASSLQGTIPYEQYF
NA	TRBJ2-4	TRBV10-3	CAISNGSGRAVGNIQYF
NA	TRBJ1-5	TRBV6-6	CASSYGGQGHQPQHF
NA	TRBJ2-5	TRBV15	CATSQLGGFEDQYF
NA	TRBJ1-2	TRBV4-2	CASSLGTEGYTF
NA	TRBJ2-5	TRBV11-2	CASSPRTGGQETQYF
NA	TRBJ1-4	TRBV13	CASSAETGLANEKLFF
NA	TRBJ1-6	TRBV7-8	CASSLEQPSYNSPLHF
NA	TRBJ1-1	TRBV2	CASSEDSWREAFF
NA	TRBJ2-7	TRBV7-8	CASSLAGVSYEQYF
NA	TRBJ2-1	TRBV29-1	CSVVIQGQGEQFF
NA	TRBJ1-2	TRBV6-6	CASSYNSGGYTF
NA	TRBJ1-5	TRBV4-1	CASSPEQGLNQPQHF
once	TRBJ2-1	TRBV15	CATLRGGMSSYNEQFF
NA	TRBJ2-7	TRBV19	CASSMASGRTYYEQYF
once	TRBJ2-1	TRBV11-3	CASSLDPLRSDQFF
NA	TRBJ2-1	TRBV5-3	CARSLEDGGVRCNEQFF
NA	TRBJ2-7	TRBV4-1	CASSQRDTYEQYF
NA	TRBJ1-5	TRBV30	CAWMGGAGQPQHF
NA	TRBJ2-3	TRBV5-1	CASSPHRDSLDTQYF
NA	TRBJ2-4	TRBV19	CASSDEGLAGGLAKNIQYF
NA	TRBJ2-4	TRBV30	CAWSVWDRLKNIQYF
NA	TRBJ1-4	TRBV19	CASSYLSTNEKLFF
once	TRBJ1-1	TRBV19	CASSAGQGNTEAFF
NA	TRBJ1-4	TRBV7-6	CASSLNAGLSTNEKLFF
NA	TRBJ1-1	TRBV29-1	CSVEEGPTEAFF